This T cell receptor beta chain was identified in a study of shared clonotypes between healthy human individuals. About the research overall: Three CD4 naive, three CD4 memory, two CD8 naive and one CD8 memory plate were used per donor.

Authors' analysis steps: Because ImmunoSEQ provided only junction sequences with no quality scores, the filtering differed. The method was immunoSEQ multiplex PCR; TCRdb's version includes in-frame clones alone and lacks a portion of them. V, J and clone size reflect that table, while D and trimming were determined from the DNA. The sample records about 600,000 clones, around 97% being singletons. The V gene lost 0 bases and the J gene lost 6 bases, with 3 bases spanning the gap. The CDR3 has 11 residues. CDR1 and CDR2 (germline): SGHRS, YFSETQ. The chain combines TRBV5-1 with TRBJ2-5; D gene unclear. The clonotype was recovered from a woman in her twenties or thirties in good health. The sample taken for sequencing was naive CD4+ T cells sorted from blood. The subset: CD45RA+ positively selected. DNA for the CDR3: TGCGCCAGCAGCTTGGGGAAGACCCAGTACTTC. Translation: CASSLGKTQYF.